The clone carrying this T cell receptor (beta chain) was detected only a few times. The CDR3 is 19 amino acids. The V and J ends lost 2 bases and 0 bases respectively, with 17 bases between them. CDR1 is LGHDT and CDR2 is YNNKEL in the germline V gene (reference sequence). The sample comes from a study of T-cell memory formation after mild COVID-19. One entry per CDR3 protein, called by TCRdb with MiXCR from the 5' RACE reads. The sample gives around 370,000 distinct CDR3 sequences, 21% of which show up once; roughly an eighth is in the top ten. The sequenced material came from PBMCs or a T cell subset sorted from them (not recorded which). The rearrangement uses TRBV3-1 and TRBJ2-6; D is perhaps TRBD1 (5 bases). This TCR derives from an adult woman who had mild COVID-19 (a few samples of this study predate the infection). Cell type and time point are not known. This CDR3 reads CASSQFAGQISSGANVLTF. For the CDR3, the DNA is TGTGCCAGCAGCCAATTCGCAGGGCAAATCTCCTCTGGGGCCAACGTCCTGACTTTC.